What follows is one T cell receptor beta chain and its context. The length of the CDR3 is 11 residues. Residents of about two dozen US areas, aged roughly 18 to 89 years, made up the participants. In Cohort 3, a recovered donor had either two negative PCRs, clearance, or symptom resolution. The data derive from a study of blood T cell repertoires in COVID-19. The overall study: T cells, B-cell-depleted T cells, or PBMCs supplied cDNA or gDNA.

In the study's own analysis: For nucleated cells, counts were estimated from reference gene primer amplification. Data came from immunoSEQ multiplex PCR; TCRdb stores just in-frame clones and leaves some out. V and J calls and clone size are as listed in that table; D and trimming were resolved from the DNA. The sample holds hundreds of thousands of clones, 90% seen once. The sequenced sample was PBMCs or T cells enriched from blood (not recorded which). The TCR comes from a man aged 55 to 70 who had recovered from COVID-19. V is TRBV21-1 and J is TRBJ2-7; TRBD1 is the table's D call, not checked against the DNA. TRBV21-1 is given as a pseudogene. In DNA, the CDR3 is TGTGCCAGCAGCATTCGGACAGAAGAGTACTTC. This codes for CASSIRTEEYF.